These 22 T cell receptor beta chains share one sample of origin, sequenced in a study of T cells in Graves' hyperthyroidism and ophthalmopathy. TCR beta CDR3 regions were amplified from RNA. The HTBI primer set drove a first-round RT-PCR of the TCR CDR3. TCRdb called the multiplex PCR reads again in MiXCR, with one record for every CDR3 protein. The sample lists approximately 600,000 distinct CDR3 sequences, approximately 13% occurring once. Sequencing was performed on blood. The receptors originated from a woman aged 25-40 years with Graves' hyperthyroidism that later progressed to Graves' ophthalmopathy.

This clonotype was observed a few times. The rearrangement uses TRBV20-1 and TRBJ2-5, with TRBD2 matching 9 bases. Per the germline V gene, CDR1 is DFQATT and CDR2 is SNEGSKA (reference sequence). J gave up 2 bases and V 1 base, and 2 bases lay outside the gene matches. The CDR3 runs 14 residues. DNA for the CDR3: TGCAGTGCTAGAGGGACTAGCGTACAAGAGACCCAGTACTTC. Residues: CSARGTSVQETQYF.

A word on this clonotype: A much larger clone differs by one base, so this may be a read error. The CDR3 bases are TGTGCCACCTCGCTAGTTCAGGGGGACTTAGAAGCTTTCTTT. This codes for CATSLVQGDLEAFF. The chain carries TRBV18 and TRBJ1-1; TRBD1 agrees at 7 bases. With 10 bases clipped from V and 8 bases from J, the junction kept 16 bases outside the gene matches. The CDR3 spans 14 residues. From germline, CDR1 is KGHSH and CDR2 LQKENI.

V and J are TRBV20-1 and TRBJ2-5; D not certain. The CDR3 is made up of 11 amino acids. Looked up from germline, CDR1 is DFQATT and CDR2 is SNEGSKA (reference sequence). V was pared by 3 bases and J by 2 bases, with 4 bases between. The CDR3 sequence is CSASDQETQYF. CDR3 nucleotides: TGCAGTGCTAGCGATCAAGAGACCCAGTACTTC.

This clonotype was detected ten times or more. This chain links TRBV28 with TRBJ2-1; no reliable D call. The germline gives CDR1 MDHEN, CDR2 SYDVKM. Trimming removed 3 bases from V and 7 bases from J, with 7 bases in between. This CDR3 is built from 12 residues. Here the CDR3 reads CASSLGRNEQFF. The CDR3, as DNA: TGTGCCAGCAGTTTGGGTAGGAATGAGCAGTTCTTC. The full variable domain, its missing parts supplied by reference TRBV28 and TRBJ2-1, is DVKVTQSSRYLVKRTGEKVFLECVQDMDHENMFWYRQDPGLGLRLIYFSYDVKMKEKGDIPEGYSVSREKKERFSLILESASTNQTSMYLCASSLGRNEQFFGPGTRLTVL.

A remark on this clonotype: A much larger clone is a single base away; this may be a read error. This chain connects TRBV6-2 or TRBV6-3 to TRBJ1-2, with D hard to call. The germline gives CDR1 MNHEY, CDR2 SVGEGT. Between the trimmed V and J ends, which lost 4 bases and 3 bases, there was a span of 6 bases. The CDR3 has 12 residues. The CDR3, as DNA: TGTGCCAGCAGTTCCTCTTACTATGGCTACACCTTC. It yields the protein CASSSSYYGYTF.

This clonotype appeared many times. The chain uses TRBV28 and TRBJ1-4, with no clear D. With 6 bases removed from V and 5 bases from J, the gap between germline ends came to 19 bases. The germline V gene has CDR1 MDHEN and CDR2 SYDVKM. The CDR3 spans 16 residues. CDR3 sequence reads: CASRSNREVGNEKLFF. The DNA of the CDR3 is TGTGCCAGCAGGAGCAACCGGGAGGTGGGGAATGAAAAACTGTTTTTT.

This clonotype was recorded many times. The chain links TRBV6-2 or TRBV6-3 to TRBJ1-5, with D possibly matching TRBD1 (6 bases). CDR3 length: 19 residues. Trimming removed 0 bases from V and 6 bases from J, with 24 bases in between. Germline CDR1 is MNHEY and CDR2 is SVGEGT. CDR3 coding DNA: TGTGCCAGCAGTTACTCGGGCCCAGGGGCGGTAAGTGGGAGTCAGCCCCAGCATTTT. Amino acids: CASSYSGPGAVSGSQPQHF.

This clonotype appeared many times. This sequence joins TRBV7-2 and TRBJ1-6, with 7 bases identical to TRBD1. The CDR3 is made up of 14 amino acids. Per germline, CDR1 SGHTA and CDR2 FQGNSA. Unmatched junction bases numbered 8, after V lost 5 bases and J lost 10 bases. CDR3 in amino acids: CASSNRDSPSPLHF. The CDR3 DNA reads as TGTGCCAGCAGCAACCGGGACAGCCCCTCACCCCTCCACTTT.

This clonotype was counted many times. The chain combines TRBV2 with TRBJ2-1, with TRBD2 as a possible D gene (5 bases). CDR3 size: 14 residues. V lost 4 bases to trimming and J lost 2 bases, with 9 bases between them. Germline values: CDR1 SNHLY, CDR2 FYNNEI. In DNA, the CDR3 is TGTGCCAGCAGTGGGAGGATAGCCTACAATGAGCAGTTCTTC. The encoded protein is CASSGRIAYNEQFF.

This clonotype came up many times. The genes are TRBV27 and TRBJ2-7; 9 bases line up with TRBD2. V shed 6 bases, J shed 3 bases, and the junction held 3 bases outside the gene matches. The CDR3 has 13 residues. CDR1 and CDR2 (germline): MNHEY, SMNVEV (reference sequence). The CDR3 reads CASSQTSGYEQYF. For the CDR3, the DNA is TGTGCCAGCAGCCAGACTAGCGGCTACGAGCAGTACTTC.

A remark on this clonotype: A read error may produce the germline difference seen at one junction end. The genes are TRBV20-1 and TRBJ2-7; 10 nucleotides agree with TRBD2. Germline V gene sequence: CDR1 DFQATT, CDR2 SNEGSKA (reference sequence). This CDR3 has 14 amino acids. Here the CDR3 reads CSAIGLADPYEQYF. In nucleotides, the CDR3 is TGCAGTGCTATCGGACTAGCGGACCCCTACGAGCAGTACTTT.

At least ten counts were recorded for this clonotype. This chain connects TRBV7-8 to TRBJ2-2; D uncertain. With 0 bases removed from V and 6 bases from J, the gap between germline ends came to 17 bases. This CDR3 has 17 amino acids. Germline-derived CDR1 and CDR2 are SGHVS and FQNEAQ. The CDR3 loop reads CASSLAALTVNPGELFF. Written as DNA, the CDR3 is TGTGCCAGCAGCTTAGCGGCCTTAACAGTCAATCCCGGGGAGCTGTTTTTT.

This clonotype came up many times. The chain recombines TRBV5-1 with TRBJ2-3; D is perhaps TRBD2 (6 bases). This CDR3 is built from 16 residues. V was trimmed by 5 bases and J by 3 bases, leaving 19 bases between them. CDR1 SGHRS and CDR2 YFSETQ come from the germline V gene. The CDR3 spells CASRSPGSGWTDTQYF. The CDR3 coding sequence is TGCGCCAGCAGATCCCCCGGGAGCGGGTGGACAGATACGCAGTATTTT.

This clonotype was counted ten times or more. V gene TRBV7-3 combines with J gene TRBJ2-3; no clear D gene. The CDR3 consists of 14 residues. Germline V lookup: CDR1 SGHTA, CDR2 FQGTGA. Trimming took off 4 bases at V and 4 bases at J, with 12 bases between the two ends. This chain's CDR3 is CASSSRAPPDTQYF. CDR3 coding DNA: TGTGCCAGCAGCTCAAGGGCCCCCCCAGATACGCAGTATTTT.

The chain joins TRBV14 to TRBJ2-7; 8 positions match TRBD2. The CDR3 has 15 residues. CDR1 and CDR2 from the germline V gene are SGHDN and FVKESK. Unmatched junction bases numbered 12, after V lost 4 bases and J lost 7 bases. The CDR3 DNA is TGTGCCAGCAGCCCTTTCGGGAGGGCCGAGGAGGAGCAGTACTTC. The encoded protein is CASSPFGRAEEEQYF.

Many counts were recorded for this clonotype. The chain couples TRBV24-1 to TRBJ2-1, with 7 bases aligning to TRBD2. CDR1 and CDR2 (germline): KGHDR, SFDVKD. Germline trimming cut 5 bases from V and 4 bases from J; bases unmatched to any gene: 10. The CDR3 length is 16 residues. The CDR3 DNA reads as TGTGCCACCAGTGGTTTTAGCGGGCACGCTTACAATGAGCAGTTCTTC. Protein product: CATSGFSGHAYNEQFF.

This clonotype occurred many times. This chain connects TRBV7-8 to TRBJ2-7; 8 positions match TRBD1. V lost 2 bases to trimming and J lost 4 bases; unmatched junction nucleotides: 7. Germline V gives CDR1 SGHVS, CDR2 FQNEAQ. This CDR3 is 15 amino acids long. In DNA, the CDR3 is TGTGCCAGCAGCTTAACTCGACAGGGGATGTACGAGCAGTACTTC. Translating it yields CASSLTRQGMYEQYF.

This clonotype was seen only a few times. This chain connects TRBV29-1 to TRBJ2-3, with TRBD2 identical over 8 bases. This CDR3 has 13 residues. From germline, CDR1 is SQVTM and CDR2 ANQGSEA. V shed 8 bases and J 3 bases; nucleotides not matched to a gene: 7. CDR3 sequence (DNA): TGCAGCTACCAAGCGGGAGTTACAGATACGCAGTATTTT. Translated: CSYQAGVTDTQYF.

In its sample, this clonotype was seen many times. The chain employs TRBV15 and TRBJ2-5; the match to TRBD2 covers 7 bases. This CDR3 comprises 13 residues. CDR1 and CDR2 (germline): LNHNV, YYDKDF (reference sequence). V lost 5 bases and J lost 4; bases outside the gene matches: 4. The CDR3 is CATSGIAGETQYF. CDR3 DNA: TGTGCCACCAGCGGGATAGCGGGAGAGACCCAGTACTTC.

The genes are TRBV25-1 and TRBJ1-1; no reliable D call. CDR3 length: 13 residues. V lost 7 bases, J lost 8 bases, and 17 bases lay in between. Germline-derived CDR1 and CDR2 are MGHDK and SYGVNS. The DNA for the CDR3 is TGTGCCAGCATCCCCCCGGGGAGGGCGGAAGCTTTCTTT. As protein: CASIPPGRAEAFF.

V is TRBV7-9 and J is TRBJ1-1; possibly TRBD1 for D (5 bases). CDR3 length: 18 amino acids. Germline CDR1 reads SEHNR; CDR2 reads FQNEAQ (reference sequence). The V gene lost 1 base and the J gene lost 1 base, with 19 bases spanning the gap. CDR3 nucleotides: TGTGCCAGCAGCTTAGAAGATTTCCGCCACAGGAGGAACACTGAAGCTTTCTTT. Translating gives CASSLEDFRHRRNTEAFF.

In this sample, this clonotype turned up a few times. The chain combines TRBV20-1 with TRBJ2-1; the D gene is possibly TRBD2 (5 bases). Per germline, CDR1 DFQATT and CDR2 SNEGSKA (reference sequence). The CDR3 consists of 12 residues. Trimming pared 0 bases from V and 10 bases from J, leaving 10 bases between. CDR3 nucleotides: TGCAGTGCTAGAGATTCGGGGATAGAGCAGTTCTTC. It encodes CSARDSGIEQFF.